These 30 T cell receptor beta chains share one sample of origin, sequenced in a study of a mutant IDH1 vaccine in newly diagnosed glioma. As for time point: week 35, safety follow-up. In every dose of vaccine, 300 ug of mutant IDH1 20-mer peptide was given alongside topical imiquimod. TCRdb's table, derived via immunoSEQ multiplex PCR, lists solely in-frame clones and lacks some. The sample has around 41,000 clones, roughly nine tenths seen once. These TCRs' antigens remain unknown. The source material was PBMCs, sampled from a glioma patient whose treatment included an IDH1 peptide vaccine. The receptors were gathered from a man in his forties or fifties with glioma.

This clone has a handful of counts. The V and J genes are TRBV18 and TRBJ1-5; 7 nucleotides align to TRBD1. V lost 2 bases and J lost 5; bases outside the gene matches: 9. This CDR3 has 16 amino acids. Germline V CDR1 and CDR2: KGHSH, LQKENI. The CDR3: CASSPSTGVGDQPQHF. The DNA for the CDR3 is TGTGCCAGCTCACCATCCACAGGGGTAGGGGATCAGCCCCAGCATTTT. The variable domain in full, completed from reference TRBV18 and TRBJ1-5, reads NAGVMQNPRHLVRRRGQEARLRCSPMKGHSHVYWYRQLPEEGLKFMVYLQKENIIDESGMPKERFSAEFPKEGPSILRIQQVVRGDSAAYFCASSPSTGVGDQPQHFGDGTRLSIL.

This chain connects TRBV18 to TRBJ1-1, with 8 bases lining up with TRBD1. The V segment lost 3 bases and the J segment 1 base; nucleotides outside the gene matches: 4. The germline gives CDR1 KGHSH, CDR2 LQKENI. This CDR3 comprises 15 residues. CDR3 bases: TGTGCCAGCTCACCCGGACAGGGAGGGAACACTGAAGCTTTCTTT. Its protein is CASSPGQGGNTEAFF. Filled out from reference TRBV18 and TRBJ1-1, the complete variable domain reads NAGVMQNPRHLVRRRGQEARLRCSPMKGHSHVYWYRQLPEEGLKFMVYLQKENIIDESGMPKERFSAEFPKEGPSILRIQQVVRGDSAAYFCASSPGQGGNTEAFFGQGTRLTVV.

This sequence joins TRBV29-1 and TRBJ2-3; no reliable D call. With 2 bases removed from V and 1 base from J, the gap between germline ends came to 7 bases. The CDR3 is 13 residues long. Germline V gives CDR1 SQVTM, CDR2 ANQGSEA. CDR3 sequence: CSVELLGTDTQYF. For the CDR3, the DNA is TGCAGCGTTGAACTTCTGGGCACAGATACGCAGTATTTT.

This clone is a singleton in its sample. V is TRBV18 and J is TRBJ2-7; TRBD2 is a possible D gene (6 bases). Deletions cut 1 base from V and 3 bases from J, with 16 bases between. Germline V CDR1 and CDR2: KGHSH, LQKENI. This CDR3 has 16 residues. The CDR3 sequence: CASSPLAGGVYYEQYV. The CDR3 DNA sequence: TGTGCCAGCTCACCACTTGCCGGGGGAGTTTACTACGAGCAGTACGTC.

The gene calls are TRBV19 and TRBJ1-5; D may be TRBD1 (6 bases). The V gene lost 5 bases and the J gene lost 10 bases, with 15 bases spanning the gap. The CDR3 sequence is 13 residues long. Germline lookup yields CDR1 LNHDA and CDR2 SQIVND (reference sequence). As DNA, the CDR3 is TGTGCCAGTAGTGTAAACCAGGGGCCTCCCCAGCATTTT. It is translated as CASSVNQGPPQHF.

This sequence joins TRBV7-3 and TRBJ2-3; TRBD2 agrees at 8 bases. The junction had 9 bases not matched to a gene; V was cut back by 1 base and J by 9 bases. Germline lookup yields CDR1 SGHTA and CDR2 FQGTGA. This CDR3 contains 15 residues. The DNA for the CDR3 is TGTGCCAGCAGCTTAAACCCGACTAGCGCGGACACGCAGTATTTT. Encoded protein: CASSLNPTSADTQYF. The variable domain in full, completed from reference TRBV7-3 and TRBJ2-3, reads GAGVSQTPSNKVTEKGKYVELRCDPISGHTALYWYRQSLGQGPEFLIYFQGTGAADDSGLPNDRFFAVRPEGSVSTLKIQRTERGDSAVYLCASSLNPTSADTQYFGPGTRLTVL.

With respect to this clone: The junction departs from germline at one end; a sequencing error may be responsible. CDR3 in DNA: TGTGCTAGCAGCTTATCCCAGAGCGGCGAGCAGTACTTC. Its protein is CASSLSQSGEQYF. This chain connects TRBV7-7 to TRBJ2-7, with D possibly being TRBD2 (5 bases). The CDR3 sequence is 13 residues long. Germline lookup yields CDR1 SSHAT and CDR2 FNYEAQ (reference sequence).

This clone came up once. The gene calls are TRBV7-9 and TRBJ2-5; 9 positions match TRBD2. The CDR3 has 12 residues. Trimming removed 11 bases from V and 5 bases from J; junction bases left unmatched: 6. The germline V gene has CDR1 SEHNR and CDR2 FQNEAQ (reference sequence). CDR3 sequence reads: CAGAGGPETQYF. CDR3 nucleotides: TGTGCCGGCGCGGGGGGGCCGGAGACCCAGTACTTC.

CDR3 amino acids: CASSFNSYGYTF. DNA of the CDR3: TGTGCCAGCAGCTTTAACAGTTATGGCTACACCTTC. The chain combines TRBV5-4 with TRBJ1-2; D ambiguous. V lost 2 bases and J lost 5, with 7 bases in between. Germline-derived CDR1 and CDR2 are SGHNT and YYREEE (reference sequence). The CDR3 loop spans 12 amino acids.

The chain recombines TRBV4-3 with TRBJ2-1; D remains ambiguous. The V end was cut by 1 base, the J end by 9 bases, with 10 bases between. Germline CDR1 and CDR2: LGHNA and YSLEER. CDR3 length equals 13 residues. The CDR3 loop reads CASSQGNGFEQFF. The DNA of the CDR3 is TGCGCCAGCAGCCAAGGTAACGGTTTTGAGCAGTTCTTC.

This chain connects TRBV7-9 to TRBJ2-3, with D perhaps assigned TRBD1 or TRBD2 (5 bases each). Germline CDR1 reads SEHNR; CDR2 reads FQNEAQ (reference sequence). The V and J ends lost 5 bases and 6 bases respectively, with 15 bases between them. CDR3 length: 14 residues. CDR3: CASSQGPPWDTQYF. The CDR3 nucleotides are TGTGCCAGCAGCCAGGGACCCCCGTGGGATACGCAGTATTTT. Supplemented by reference TRBV7-9 and TRBJ2-3, the full variable domain reads DTGVSQNPRHKITKRGQNVTFRCDPISEHNRLYWYRQTLGQGPEFLTYFQNEAQLEKSRLLSDRFSAERPKGSFSTLEIQRTEQGDSAMYLCASSQGPPWDTQYFGPGTRLTVL.

The chain combines TRBV4-2 with TRBJ2-7; 15 bases are a match to TRBD2. This CDR3 is 17 amino acids long. Germline V CDR1 and CDR2: LGHNA, YNFKEQ. The V and J ends lost 1 base and 2 bases, in that order; junction bases with no gene match: 3. The CDR3 here is CASSQGTSGRDTYEQYF. For the CDR3, the DNA is TGTGCCAGCAGCCAAGGGACTAGCGGGAGGGACACCTACGAGCAGTACTTC.

This chain connects TRBV5-1 to TRBJ1-2; 11 nucleotides align to TRBD1. V lost 0 bases to trimming and J lost 8 bases; unmatched junction nucleotides: 6. This CDR3 contains 15 residues. Germline V gives CDR1 SGHRS, CDR2 YFSETQ. CDR3 loop: CASSLEGQGAGGYTF. In DNA form, the CDR3 reads TGCGCCAGCAGCTTGGAAGGACAGGGGGCCGGGGGCTACACCTTC.

This clone was counted a single time. The chain links TRBV4-1 to TRBJ1-5; no definite D call. Per germline, CDR1 MGHRA and CDR2 YSYEKL. The CDR3 extends over 15 amino acids. Trimming pared 1 base from V and 7 bases from J, leaving 14 bases between. The CDR3 loop reads CASSQGPFGRQPQHF. For the CDR3, the DNA is TGCGCCAGCAGCCAAGGTCCCTTCGGGAGGCAGCCCCAGCATTTT.

The count of this clone is one. This chain joins TRBV5-4 and TRBJ1-2, with D uncertain. The germline V and J ends were trimmed by 1 base and 1 base, with 8 bases remaining between them. This CDR3 comprises 14 residues. Germline lookup yields CDR1 SGHNT and CDR2 YYREEE (reference sequence). In nucleotides, the CDR3 is TGTGCCAGCAGCTTGAGGGTGGGTAACTATGGCTACACCTTC. Protein sequence: CASSLRVGNYGYTF.

CDR3 in DNA: TGCGCCAGCAGCTTGTCTACGACAGGAAAGATGAACACTGAAGCTTTCTTT. The encoded protein is CASSLSTTGKMNTEAFF. This chain links TRBV5-1 with TRBJ1-1; D might be TRBD1 (6 bases). The CDR3 is 17 amino acids. The germline CDR1 and CDR2 sequences are SGHRS and YFSETQ. Trimming took 1 base from V and 0 from J, leaving 16 bases between them.

The chain combines TRBV19 with TRBJ1-4, with 9 bases aligning to TRBD1. The V gene end was trimmed by 5 bases and the J gene end by 5 bases; junction bases not matched to a gene: 6. Germline lookup yields CDR1 LNHDA and CDR2 SQIVND (reference sequence). CDR3 size: 15 residues. The CDR3 DNA follows: TGTGCCAGTAGTGATACCGGGACAGGGAATGAAAAACTGTTTTTT. It yields the protein CASSDTGTGNEKLFF.

The J gene is TRBJ2-7, the V gene TRBV6-5, with D perhaps TRBD1 (5 bases). Germline V CDR1 and CDR2: MNHEY, SVGAGI. Trimming removed 0 bases at V and 6 bases at J, with 12 bases between. This CDR3 has 14 residues. CDR3 sequence reads: CASSYSSQGSEQYF. The CDR3 DNA is TGTGCCAGCAGTTACTCGTCCCAGGGCAGCGAGCAGTACTTC.

This chain joins TRBV27 and TRBJ1-5; D is unresolved. Germline CDR1 is MNHEY and CDR2 is SMNVEV (reference sequence). The ends were cut back, 0 bases at V and 2 bases at J, with 8 bases in the middle. The CDR3 spans 15 residues. CDR3 sequence (DNA): TGTGCCAGCAGTTTATCGTGGATGGGCAATCAGCCCCAGCATTTT. Translating it yields CASSLSWMGNQPQHF.

The V and J genes are TRBV11-2 and TRBJ1-3; D is unresolved. The length of the CDR3 is 13 residues. Deletions cut 4 bases from V and 4 bases from J, with 8 bases between. Germline V gene data show CDR1 as SGHAT and CDR2 as FQNNGV. The CDR3, as DNA: TGTGCCAGCAGCTCTTCCTTAGGAAACACCATATATTTT. Its protein is CASSSSLGNTIYF.

The rearrangement uses TRBV15 and TRBJ2-5; possibly TRBD1 for D (5 bases). The V and J ends lost 6 bases and 5 bases respectively, with 13 bases between them. There are 13 residues in the CDR3. CDR1 is LNHNV and CDR2 is YYDKDF in the germline V gene (reference sequence). The CDR3 is CATRRPGLETQYF. The CDR3 DNA sequence: TGTGCCACCAGGCGACCAGGGCTGGAGACCCAGTACTTC.

The rearrangement uses TRBV11-2 and TRBJ2-2; D gene uncertain. Trimming left V 5 bases short and J 4 bases short, with 14 bases between. The CDR3 spans 15 residues. Germline assignment: CDR1 SGHAT and CDR2 FQNNGV. This CDR3 reads CASSPAGQLTGELFF. The DNA for the CDR3 is TGTGCCAGCAGCCCCGCCGGGCAGCTCACCGGGGAGCTGTTTTTT. The complete variable domain, with remaining parts taken from reference TRBV11-2 and TRBJ2-2, reads EAGVAQSPRYKIIEKRQSVAFWCNPISGHATLYWYQQILGQGPKLLIQFQNNGVVDDSQLPKDRFSAERLKGVDSTLKIQPAKLEDSAVYLCASSPAGQLTGELFFGEGSRLTVL.

This clone was seen only once. The rearrangement joins TRBV27 to TRBJ2-5, with 9 bases aligning to TRBD2. There are 20 residues in the CDR3. The V gene's germline CDR1 is MNHEY and CDR2 SMNVEV (reference sequence). V gave up 6 bases and J gave up 5 bases; unmatched junction bases: 25. This CDR3 reads CASSPTRRGGTGSAGETQYF. In DNA form, the CDR3 reads TGTGCCAGCAGCCCGACCAGGCGGGGGGGCACAGGGAGTGCCGGTGAGACCCAGTACTTC.

This chain connects TRBV5-6 to TRBJ1-2; 9 nucleotides match TRBD1. Germline V gives CDR1 SGHDT, CDR2 YYEEEE. V dropped 4 bases and J dropped 4; count of bases not matched to a gene: 8. The CDR3 covers 15 residues. CDR3 sequence: CASSPWDRVSYGYTF. The CDR3 bases are TGTGCCAGCAGCCCCTGGGACAGGGTAAGCTATGGCTACACCTTC. Using reference TRBV5-6 and TRBJ1-2 for the parts outside the CDR3, the full variable domain is DAGVTQSPTHLIKTRGQQVTLRCSPKSGHDTVSWYQQALGQGPQFIFQYYEEEERQRGNFPDRFSGHQFPNYSSELNVNALLLGDSALYLCASSPWDRVSYGYTFGSGTRLTVV.

The chain combines TRBV9 with TRBJ1-4; no clear D gene. With 1 base removed from V and 4 bases from J, the gap between germline ends came to 8 bases. This CDR3 contains 14 residues. Per the germline V gene, CDR1 is SGDLS and CDR2 is YYNGEE. CDR3 region: CASSVNTHNEKLFF. The DNA for the CDR3 is TGTGCCAGCAGCGTAAACACTCATAATGAAAAACTGTTTTTT.

This chain connects TRBV15 to TRBJ2-7; possible D gene TRBD2, 6 bases. Trimming left V 4 bases short and J 0 bases short, with 10 bases between. Germline V gives CDR1 LNHNV, CDR2 YYDKDF (reference sequence). There are 14 residues in the CDR3. The CDR3 reads CATSKERASYEQYF. DNA of the CDR3: TGTGCCACCAGCAAGGAGCGGGCCTCCTACGAGCAGTACTTC.

The rearrangement joins TRBV4-1 to TRBJ1-6, with D perhaps matching TRBD1 (6 bases). V was pared by 1 base and J by 7 bases, with 11 bases between. The CDR3 runs 15 residues. Germline-derived CDR1 and CDR2 are MGHRA and YSYEKL. CDR3: CASSQGQDLNSPLHF. CDR3 bases: TGCGCCAGCAGCCAAGGACAGGATCTCAATTCACCCCTCCACTTT.

The rearrangement joins TRBV7-6 to TRBJ1-5, with D unclear. The ends were cut back, 1 base at V and 1 base at J, with 5 bases in the middle. Germline V gene lookup returns CDR1 SGHVS and CDR2 FNYEAQ. The CDR3 totals 14 residues. CDR3 coding DNA: TGTGCCAGCAGCTTAGTGGCAAGCAATCAGCCCCAGCATTTT. It is translated as CASSLVASNQPQHF.

This clone was observed a single time. The V gene is TRBV11-2, the J gene TRBJ1-2; tentatively, D is TRBD1 (5 bases). The CDR3 sequence is 12 residues long. The V end was cut by 1 base, the J end by 8 bases, with 8 bases between. Germline-derived CDR1 and CDR2 are SGHAT and FQNNGV. CDR3 in DNA: TGTGCCAGCAGCTTAGTGGGGCGGGGCTACACCTTC. Protein sequence: CASSLVGRGYTF.

The V and J genes are TRBV7-9 and TRBJ1-5, with D possibly being TRBD1 (5 bases). CDR3 length equals 16 residues. Trimming removed 5 bases from V and 0 bases from J, with 14 bases in between. Germline values: CDR1 SEHNR, CDR2 FQNEAQ (reference sequence). The CDR3 spells CASSHVTGFSNQPQHF. The DNA for the CDR3 is TGTGCCAGCAGCCACGTAACAGGCTTTAGCAATCAGCCCCAGCATTTT. The full variable domain, rest sourced from reference TRBV7-9 and TRBJ1-5, is DTGVSQNPRHKITKRGQNVTFRCDPISEHNRLYWYRQTLGQGPEFLTYFQNEAQLEKSRLLSDRFSAERPKGSFSTLEIQRTEQGDSAMYLCASSHVTGFSNQPQHFGDGTRLSIL.